Given below is one TCR beta chain in context. RNA was extracted from bulk tissue without any cell sorting. Germline V gene data show CDR1 as MNHEY and CDR2 as SVGAGI. This CDR3 is built from 14 residues. The V segment lost 4 bases and the J segment 6 bases; nucleotides outside the gene matches: 4. The data were obtained in a study of tumor and adjacent non-tumor tissue in lung cancer. A modified ARM-PCR protocol with three rounds of nested PCR amplified TCRbeta. TCRdb re-called the multiplex PCR reads with MiXCR, one entry per CDR3 protein. The repertoire consists of approximately 79,000 distinct CDR3 sequences, with 61% occurring once and the leading ten covering 15%.

Sequenced input: lung tumor tissue. The clonotype comes from a man between 65 and 80 years old with non-small cell lung cancer. J is TRBJ2-2 and V is TRBV6-5; 8 nucleotides line up with TRBD2. CDR3 protein: CASSLRGAAGELFF. CDR3 sequence (DNA): TGTGCCAGCAGTTTGCGGGGGGCCGCCGGGGAGCTGTTTTTT.